The rows below give T cell receptor beta chains drawn from one sample of a study of T-cell memory formation after mild COVID-19. Using its own MiXCR run on the 5' RACE reads, TCRdb lists one record per CDR3 protein. The sample contains around 140,000 distinct CDR3 sequences, about 6.1% of which appear only once. Sequencing used PBMCs or a T cell subset sorted from them (not recorded which). Receptors were obtained from an adult woman who had mild COVID-19 (a few samples of this study predate the infection). Cell type and time point are not known. Both conserved end residues are part of each CDR3. D genes are given only for firm matches. Rows give clone size only sometimes, using once, few, many, or a class for an expanded clone.

TRBD2,TRBJ2-7,TRBV6-2/TRBV6-3,15,NA,CASSFSSGLSYEQYF,TGTGCCAGCAGTTTCTCTAGCGGGCTCTCCTACGAGCAGTACTTC
NA,TRBJ1-2,TRBV11-2,14,NA,CASSTHRARSGYTF,TGTGCCAGCAGCACCCACAGGGCCAGGTCCGGCTACACCTTC
NA,TRBJ2-1,TRBV5-1,14,many,CASSPHREGGEQFF,TGCGCCAGCAGCCCGCACAGGGAAGGGGGTGAGCAGTTCTTC
NA,TRBJ2-2,TRBV5-1,15,few,CASSFRLANTGELFF,TGCGCCAGCAGCTTTCGCCTAGCGAACACCGGGGAGCTGTTTTTT
NA,TRBJ2-1,TRBV4-2,14,many,CASSQVGVYNEQFF,TGTGCCAGCAGCCAAGTCGGGGTCTACAATGAGCAGTTCTTC
NA,TRBJ2-2,TRBV5-4,16,few,CASSEDSNRPTGELFF,TGTGCCAGCAGCGAGGACTCGAATAGACCCACCGGGGAGCTGTTTTTT
NA,TRBJ2-7,TRBV7-9,15,NA,CASSLAQDGSYDQYF,TGTGCCAGCAGCTTAGCTCAGGACGGCTCCTACGATCAGTACTTC
TRBD1,TRBJ1-4,TRBV20-1,13,NA,CSARDGTVEKLFF,TGCAGTGCTAGAGATGGGACAGTAGAAAAACTGTTTTTT
NA,TRBJ2-3,TRBV5-1,15,few,CASSLELGRPDTQYF,TGCGCCAGCAGCTTGGAGCTGGGCAGGCCAGATACGCAGTATTTT
TRBD2,TRBJ2-3,TRBV27,16,NA,CASSFSSGSETDTQYF,TGTGCCAGCAGTTTTTCTAGCGGGAGTGAGACAGATACGCAGTATTTT
TRBD1,TRBJ2-7,TRBV6-1,15,few,CASSEPGQSFYEQYF,TGTGCCAGCAGTGAACCGGGACAGAGCTTCTACGAGCAGTACTTC
NA,TRBJ2-6,TRBV20-1,14,few,CSARDMAGANVLTF,TGCAGTGCTAGAGATATGGCGGGGGCCAACGTCCTGACTTTC
TRBD2,TRBJ2-1,TRBV3-1,17,NA,CASSPGTSGGRYNEQFF,TGTGCCAGCAGCCCGGGGACTAGCGGGGGCCGATACAATGAGCAGTTCTTC
TRBD1,TRBJ2-3,TRBV6-5,15,many,CASSYQGALMDTQYF,TGTGCCAGCAGTTACCAGGGGGCGTTGATGGATACGCAGTATTTT
NA,TRBJ2-3,TRBV3-1,12,few,CASSQGERTRYF,TGTGCCAGCAGCCAAGGGGAAAGGACTCGGTATTTT
TRBD2,TRBJ2-1,TRBV20-1,15,many,CSAPTSGPSGGEQFF,TGCAGTGCCCCGACTAGCGGGCCGTCAGGAGGTGAGCAGTTCTTC
TRBD1,TRBJ1-4,TRBV5-6,15,NA,CASSPGTGAYEKLFF,TGTGCCAGCAGCCCCGGGACAGGGGCTTATGAAAAACTGTTTTTT
TRBD1,TRBJ1-1,TRBV18,18,few,CASSPWGQGALLGTEAFF,TGTGCCAGCTCACCCTGGGGACAGGGGGCTCTCTTAGGCACTGAAGCTTTCTTT
NA,TRBJ2-4,TRBV12-3/TRBV12-4,17,few,CASSHPSPDDRRHIQYF,TGTGCCAGCAGCCACCCTTCTCCCGACGATCGACGGCACATTCAGTACTTC
TRBD2,TRBJ2-1,TRBV27,17,few,CASREGGLAGGYNEQFF,TGTGCCAGCAGGGAGGGGGGACTAGCGGGAGGCTACAATGAGCAGTTCTTC
TRBD1,TRBJ2-1,TRBV6-1,14,few,CASNPGQTYNEQFF,TGTGCCAGCAATCCGGGACAGACTTACAATGAGCAGTTCTTC
NA,TRBJ2-1,TRBV7-2,16,many,CASSRTRALSYNEQFF,TGTGCCAGCAGCCGCACGAGAGCGCTTTCCTACAATGAGCAGTTCTTC
NA,TRBJ1-1,TRBV24-1,12,few,CAIRGGDTEAFF,TGTGCCATCCGCGGCGGGGATACTGAAGCTTTCTTT
TRBD1,TRBJ2-1,TRBV3-1,15,few,CASSQDPTGGNEQFF,TGTGCCAGCAGCCAAGACCCGACAGGGGGAAATGAGCAGTTCTTC
TRBD1,TRBJ1-2,TRBV18,15,few,CASSPSQGDFYGYTF,TGTGCCAGCTCACCGAGCCAGGGGGATTTCTATGGCTACACCTTC
NA,TRBJ2-5,TRBV18,16,NA,CASSPWTGYQQETQYF,TGTGCCAGCTCACCTTGGACTGGGTACCAGCAAGAGACCCAGTACTTC
NA,TRBJ2-2,TRBV20-1,13,NA,CSARAGRNGELFF,TGCAGTGCTAGGGCAGGGAGGAACGGGGAGCTGTTTTTT
NA,TRBJ2-4,TRBV19,17,many,CASSTKGRKEGKNIQYF,TGTGCCAGTAGTACGAAGGGGCGCAAGGAAGGGAAAAACATTCAGTACTTC
NA,TRBJ1-5,TRBV5-1,13,many,CASSLSENQPQHF,TGCGCCAGCAGCTTGTCGGAGAATCAGCCCCAGCATTTT
TRBD2,TRBJ2-1,TRBV30,15,many,CAWSARLASYNEQFF,TGTGCCTGGAGTGCCAGACTAGCGTCGTACAATGAGCAGTTCTTC
NA,TRBJ1-1,TRBV5-1,14,many,CASSFSGQNTEAFF,TGCGCCAGCAGCTTTTCAGGACAGAACACTGAAGCTTTCTTT
NA,TRBJ1-1,TRBV5-4,14,many,CASSPGTLNTEAFF,TGTGCCAGCAGCCCGGGGACCTTGAACACTGAAGCTTTCTTT
TRBD2,TRBJ2-5,TRBV5-1,15,NA,CASSLAGGEQETQYF,TGCGCCAGCAGCTTGGCCGGGGGGGAACAAGAGACCCAGTACTTC
NA,TRBJ2-2,TRBV5-1,14,few,CASSLAGRAGELFF,TGCGCCAGCAGCTTGGCCGGGCGAGCCGGGGAGCTGTTTTTT
NA,TRBJ2-2,TRBV29-1,17,many,CSVEEYTSRVNTGELFF,TGCAGCGTTGAAGAGTATACCTCGAGGGTTAACACCGGGGAGCTGTTTTTT
NA,TRBJ2-5,TRBV18,11,many,CASSPGETQYF,TGCGCCAGCAGCCCCGGAGAGACCCAGTACTTC
NA,TRBJ1-2,TRBV12-3/TRBV12-4,10,few,CASSKGGYTF,TGTGCCAGCAGCAAAGGGGGCTACACCTTC
NA,TRBJ2-3,TRBV20-1,13,many,CSAGLAGTDTQYF,TGCAGTGCCGGTTTGGCCGGGACAGATACGCAGTATTTT
TRBD1,TRBJ2-7,TRBV30,14,NA,CAWRGTGLSYEQYF,TGTGCCTGGAGGGGGACAGGCCTTTCCTACGAGCAGTACTTC
TRBD2,TRBJ2-7,TRBV3-1,15,few,CASSQMPGLAYEQYF,TGTGCCAGCAGCCAGATGCCGGGACTAGCCTACGAGCAGTACTTC
NA,TRBJ2-1,TRBV20-1,12,many,CSVWGRENEQFF,TGCAGTGTTTGGGGGCGGGAGAATGAGCAGTTCTTC
NA,TRBJ2-7,TRBV6-5,13,many,CASTPGGLYEQYF,TGTGCCAGCACCCCGGGGGGCCTATACGAGCAGTACTTC
TRBD2,TRBJ2-1,TRBV7-9,16,NA,CASSLRSGGADNEQFF,TGTGCCAGCAGCTTAAGGAGCGGGGGGGCCGACAATGAGCAGTTCTTC
TRBD1,TRBJ1-1,TRBV5-5,16,many,CASSWTGGNRGTEAFF,TGTGCCAGCAGCTGGACAGGTGGAAATCGTGGGACTGAAGCTTTCTTT
NA,TRBJ2-7,TRBV28,12,NA,CASSSLLGEQYF,TGTGCCAGCAGTTCTCTTCTAGGTGAGCAGTACTTC
NA,TRBJ1-6,TRBV3-1,15,NA,CASSQGSSYNSPLHF,TGTGCCAGCAGCCAAGGGAGCTCCTATAATTCACCCCTCCACTTT
NA,TRBJ2-7,TRBV7-2,12,many,CASSSYIYEQYF,TGTGCCAGCAGCTCGTACATCTACGAGCAGTACTTC
TRBD1,TRBJ2-7,TRBV7-9,15,many,CASSSYRDSTYEQYF,TGTGCCAGCAGCTCCTACCGGGACAGCACCTACGAGCAGTACTTC
NA,TRBJ2-7,TRBV7-8,14,NA,CASSSRGDPYEQYF,TGTGCCAGCAGCTCTAGGGGGGACCCCTACGAGCAGTACTTC
NA,TRBJ2-7,TRBV7-2,15,NA,CASSLGSGPSFEQYF,TGTGCCAGCAGCCTGGGGTCGGGGCCAAGCTTCGAGCAGTACTTC
TRBD2,TRBJ2-1,TRBV27,16,many,CASRLSGGLFRNEQFF,TGTGCCAGCCGTCTTTCGGGGGGGCTTTTCCGCAATGAGCAGTTCTTC
TRBD2,TRBJ2-1,TRBV12-3/TRBV12-4,12,NA,CASRVTTSGEFF,TGTGCCAGCAGGGTGACCACTAGCGGGGAGTTCTTC
NA,TRBJ1-1,TRBV7-9,14,few,CASSVSGTDTEAFF,TGTGCCAGCAGCGTCTCCGGGACTGACACTGAAGCTTTCTTT
NA,TRBJ2-4,TRBV21-1,17,many,CASSGRGWSLAKNIQYF,TGTGCCAGCAGCGGAAGAGGGTGGTCCCTAGCCAAAAACATTCAGTACTTC
NA,TRBJ1-3,TRBV6-5,13,few,CASKTVSGNTIYF,TGTGCCAGCAAGACGGTTTCTGGAAACACCATATATTTT